This T cell receptor (beta chain) was sequenced in a study of Graves' ophthalmopathy and Graves' hyperthyroidism. Regarding the study as a whole: Most expanded clonotypes in thyroid above 0.001 frequency also showed up in blood.

CDR1 is SEHNR, CDR2 FQNEAQ, per germline (reference sequence). The V gene lost 2 bases and the J gene lost 7 bases, with 3 bases spanning the gap. This CDR3 has 12 residues. A note on this clonotype: The target antigen is unknown. A much larger clone lies one base from this, so it may be a read error.

RNA transcripts yielded amplified TCR beta CDR3 regions. Following a first-round RT-PCR that used HTBI primers, a second-round multiplex PCR was carried out. TCRdb used MiXCR to reprocess the multiplex PCR reads, holding one entry per CDR3 protein. The sample lists roughly 220,000 distinct CDR3 sequences, around 50% occurring once. This TCR derives from an adult man with Graves' ophthalmopathy. V usage is TRBV7-9 and J usage is TRBJ1-6; no reliable D call. Material for sequencing was peripheral blood. The CDR3 is CASSLSNSPLHF. Written as DNA, the CDR3 is TGTGCCAGCAGCTTATCGAATTCACCCCTCCACTTT.